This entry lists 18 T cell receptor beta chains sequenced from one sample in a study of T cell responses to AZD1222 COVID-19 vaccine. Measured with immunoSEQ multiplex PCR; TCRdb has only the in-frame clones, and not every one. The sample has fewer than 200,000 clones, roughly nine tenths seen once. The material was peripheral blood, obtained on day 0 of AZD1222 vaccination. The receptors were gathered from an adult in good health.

This chain's CDR3 is CASSLVQDPNTGELFF. CDR3 nucleotide sequence: TGTGCCAGCAGCTTAGTGCAGGACCCGAACACCGGGGAGCTGTTTTTT. J is TRBJ2-2 and V is TRBV11-2; no clear D. CDR1 SGHAT and CDR2 FQNNGV come from the germline V gene. V lost 1 base and J 0 bases, leaving 9 bases between the germline ends. This CDR3 is built from 16 residues.

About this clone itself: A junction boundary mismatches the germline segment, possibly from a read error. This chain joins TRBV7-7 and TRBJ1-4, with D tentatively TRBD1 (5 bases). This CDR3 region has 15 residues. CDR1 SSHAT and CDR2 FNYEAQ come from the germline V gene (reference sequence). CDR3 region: CASSLGRRTNEKLFF. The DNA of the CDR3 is TGTGCTAGCAGCTTGGGGCGTAGGACTAATGAAAAACTGTTTTTT.

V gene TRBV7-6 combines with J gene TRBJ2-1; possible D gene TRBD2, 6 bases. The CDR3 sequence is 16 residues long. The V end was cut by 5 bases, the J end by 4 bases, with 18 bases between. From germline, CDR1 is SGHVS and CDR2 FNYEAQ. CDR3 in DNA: TGTGCCAGCAGCACTGGGGCTAGCGAGCCATACAATGAGCAGTTCTTC. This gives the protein CASSTGASEPYNEQFF.

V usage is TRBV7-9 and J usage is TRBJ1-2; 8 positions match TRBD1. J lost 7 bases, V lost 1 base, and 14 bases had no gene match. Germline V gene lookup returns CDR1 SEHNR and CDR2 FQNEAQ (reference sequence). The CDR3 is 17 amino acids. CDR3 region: CASSLVGQAEAAGGYTF. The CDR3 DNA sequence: TGTGCCAGCAGCTTAGTGGGACAGGCAGAAGCTGCCGGTGGCTACACCTTC. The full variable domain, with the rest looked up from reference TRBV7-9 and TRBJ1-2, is DTGVSQNPRHKITKRGQNVTFRCDPISEHNRLYWYRQTLGQGPEFLTYFQNEAQLEKSRLLSDRFSAERPKGSFSTLEIQRTEQGDSAMYLCASSLVGQAEAAGGYTFGSGTRLTVV.

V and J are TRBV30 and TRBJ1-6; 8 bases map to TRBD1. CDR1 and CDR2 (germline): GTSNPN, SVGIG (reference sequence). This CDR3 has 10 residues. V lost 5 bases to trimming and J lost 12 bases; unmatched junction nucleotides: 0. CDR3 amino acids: CAWGQGPLHF. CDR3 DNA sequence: TGTGCCTGGGGACAGGGACCCCTCCACTTT.

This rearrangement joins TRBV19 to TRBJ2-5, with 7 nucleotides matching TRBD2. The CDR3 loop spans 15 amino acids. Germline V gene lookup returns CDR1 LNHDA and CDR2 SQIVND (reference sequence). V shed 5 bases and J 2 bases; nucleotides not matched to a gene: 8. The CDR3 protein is CASSLQRGPQETQYF. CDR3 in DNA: TGTGCCAGTAGTTTACAGCGGGGTCCGCAAGAGACCCAGTACTTC.

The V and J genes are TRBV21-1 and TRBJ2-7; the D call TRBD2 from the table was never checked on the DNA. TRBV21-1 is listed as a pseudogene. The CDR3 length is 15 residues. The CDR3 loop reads CASSKEKALEYEQYV. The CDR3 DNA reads TGTGCCAGCAGCAAAGAAAAAGCTTTAGAGTACGAGCAGTACGTC.

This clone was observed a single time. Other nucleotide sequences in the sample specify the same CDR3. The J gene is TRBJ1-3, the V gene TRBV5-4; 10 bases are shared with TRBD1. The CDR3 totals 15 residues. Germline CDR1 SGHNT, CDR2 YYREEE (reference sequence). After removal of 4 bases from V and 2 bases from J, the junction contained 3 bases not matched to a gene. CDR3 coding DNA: TGTGCCAGCAGCCTTGGACAGGGGGCTGGAAACACCATATATTTT. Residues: CASSLGQGAGNTIYF. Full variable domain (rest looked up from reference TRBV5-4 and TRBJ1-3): ETGVTQSPTHLIKTRGQQVTLRCSSQSGHNTVSWYQQALGQGPQFIFQYYREEENGRGNFPPRFSGLQFPNYSSELNVNALELDDSALYLCASSLGQGAGNTIYFGEGSWLTVV.

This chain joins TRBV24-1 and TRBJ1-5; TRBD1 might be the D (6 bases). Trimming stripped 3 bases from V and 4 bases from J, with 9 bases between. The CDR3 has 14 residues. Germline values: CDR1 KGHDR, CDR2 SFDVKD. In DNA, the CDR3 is TGTGCCACCAGTGATACCAGGGGTAATCAGCCCCAGCATTTT. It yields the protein CATSDTRGNQPQHF.

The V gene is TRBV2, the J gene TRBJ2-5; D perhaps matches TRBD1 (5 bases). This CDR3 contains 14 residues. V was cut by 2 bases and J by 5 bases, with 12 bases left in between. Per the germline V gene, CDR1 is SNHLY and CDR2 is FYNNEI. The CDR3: CASSEQKGRETQYF. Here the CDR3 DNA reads TGTGCCAGCAGTGAACAGAAGGGGCGGGAGACCCAGTACTTC.

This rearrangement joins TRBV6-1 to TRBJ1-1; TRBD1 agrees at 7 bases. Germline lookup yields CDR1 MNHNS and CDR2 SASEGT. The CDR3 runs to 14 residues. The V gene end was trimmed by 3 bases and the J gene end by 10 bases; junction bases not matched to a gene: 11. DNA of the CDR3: TGTGCCAGCAGTGAGGGAGGACAGGCCCGGGGAGCTTTCTTT. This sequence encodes CASSEGGQARGAFF.

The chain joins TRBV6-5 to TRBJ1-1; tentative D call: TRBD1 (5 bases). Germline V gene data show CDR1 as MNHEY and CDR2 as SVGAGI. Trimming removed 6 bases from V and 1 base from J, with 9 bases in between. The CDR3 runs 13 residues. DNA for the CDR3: TGTGCCAGCAGACTACAGGAGAACACTGAAGCTTTCTTT. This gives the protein CASRLQENTEAFF.

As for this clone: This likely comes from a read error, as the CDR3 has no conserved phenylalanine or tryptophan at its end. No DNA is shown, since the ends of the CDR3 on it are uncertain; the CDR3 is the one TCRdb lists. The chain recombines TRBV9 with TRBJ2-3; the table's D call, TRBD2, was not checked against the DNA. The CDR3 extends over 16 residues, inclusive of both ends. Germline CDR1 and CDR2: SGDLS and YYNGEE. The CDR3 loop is CASSVVRSGAQPGRSI.

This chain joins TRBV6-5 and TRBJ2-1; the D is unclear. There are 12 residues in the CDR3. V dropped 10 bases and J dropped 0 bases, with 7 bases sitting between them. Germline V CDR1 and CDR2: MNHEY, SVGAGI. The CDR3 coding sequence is TGTGCCACCCTCAGCTCCTACAATGAGCAGTTCTTC. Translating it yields CATLSSYNEQFF.

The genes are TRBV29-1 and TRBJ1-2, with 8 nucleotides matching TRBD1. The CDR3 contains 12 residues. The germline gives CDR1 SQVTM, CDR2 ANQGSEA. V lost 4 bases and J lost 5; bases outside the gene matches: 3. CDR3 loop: CSVAQGAYGYTF. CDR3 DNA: TGCAGCGTTGCCCAGGGGGCGTATGGCTACACCTTC.

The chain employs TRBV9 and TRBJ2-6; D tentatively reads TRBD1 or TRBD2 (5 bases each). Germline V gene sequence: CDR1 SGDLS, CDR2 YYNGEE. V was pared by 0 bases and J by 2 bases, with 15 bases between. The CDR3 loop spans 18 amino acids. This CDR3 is CASSVERTPGAGANVLTF. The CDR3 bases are TGTGCCAGCAGCGTAGAGCGGACACCCGGGGCTGGGGCCAACGTCCTGACTTTC. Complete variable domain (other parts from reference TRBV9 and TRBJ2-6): DSGVTQTPKHLITATGQRVTLRCSPRSGDLSVYWYQQSLDQGLQFLIQYYNGEERAKGNILERFSAQQFPDLHSELNLSSLELGDSALYFCASSVERTPGAGANVLTFGAGSRLTVL.

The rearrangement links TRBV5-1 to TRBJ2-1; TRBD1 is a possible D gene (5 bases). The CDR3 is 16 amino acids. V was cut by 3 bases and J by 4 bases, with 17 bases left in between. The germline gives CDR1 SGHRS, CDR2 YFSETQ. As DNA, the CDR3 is TGCGCCAGCAGCTCTGCTTCGGTGGGGCCTTACAATGAGCAGTTCTTC. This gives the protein CASSSASVGPYNEQFF.

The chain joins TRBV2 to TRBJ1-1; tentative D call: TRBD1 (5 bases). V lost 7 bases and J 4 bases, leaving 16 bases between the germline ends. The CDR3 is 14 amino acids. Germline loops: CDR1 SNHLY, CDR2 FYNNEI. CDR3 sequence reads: CASTRMGGSTEAFF. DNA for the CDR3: TGTGCCAGCACCCGAATGGGGGGGTCCACTGAAGCTTTCTTT.